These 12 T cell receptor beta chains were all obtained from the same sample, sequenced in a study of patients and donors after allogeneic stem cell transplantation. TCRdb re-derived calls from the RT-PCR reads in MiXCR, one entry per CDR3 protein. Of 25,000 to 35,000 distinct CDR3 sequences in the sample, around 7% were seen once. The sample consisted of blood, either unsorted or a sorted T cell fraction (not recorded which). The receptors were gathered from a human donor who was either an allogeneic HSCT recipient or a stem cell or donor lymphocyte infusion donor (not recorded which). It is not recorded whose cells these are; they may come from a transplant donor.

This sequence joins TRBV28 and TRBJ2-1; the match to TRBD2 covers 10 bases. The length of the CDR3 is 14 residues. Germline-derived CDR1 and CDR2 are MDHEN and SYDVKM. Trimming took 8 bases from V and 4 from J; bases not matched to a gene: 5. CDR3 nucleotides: TGTGCCAGCCTATTAGCGGGAGGATACAATGAGCAGTTCTTC. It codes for CASLLAGGYNEQFF.

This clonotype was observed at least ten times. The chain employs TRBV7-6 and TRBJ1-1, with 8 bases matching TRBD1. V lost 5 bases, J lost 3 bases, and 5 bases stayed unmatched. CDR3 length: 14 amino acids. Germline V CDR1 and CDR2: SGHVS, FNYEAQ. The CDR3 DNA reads TGTGCCAGCAGCCCAGGGGGCCCGCACACTGAAGCTTTCTTT. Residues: CASSPGGPHTEAFF.

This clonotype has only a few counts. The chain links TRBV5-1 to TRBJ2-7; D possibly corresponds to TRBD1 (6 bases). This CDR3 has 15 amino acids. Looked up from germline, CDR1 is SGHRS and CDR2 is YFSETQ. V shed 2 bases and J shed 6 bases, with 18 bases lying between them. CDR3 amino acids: CASSFSPGTPGEQYF. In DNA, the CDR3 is TGCGCCAGCAGCTTTAGCCCCGGGACACCAGGCGAGCAGTACTTC. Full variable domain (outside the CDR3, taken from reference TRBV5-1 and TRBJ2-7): KAGVTQTPRYLIKTRGQQVTLSCSPISGHRSVSWYQQTPGQGLQFLFEYFSETQRNKGNFPGRFSGRQFSNSRSEMNVSTLELGDSALYLCASSFSPGTPGEQYFGPGTRLTVT.

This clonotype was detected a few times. The CDR3 sequence: CSASPTGTSYEQYF. The CDR3 nucleotides read TGCAGTGCTAGTCCGACGGGAACCTCCTACGAGCAGTACTTC. The chain recombines TRBV20-1 with TRBJ2-7; the D gene is possibly TRBD2 (5 bases). This CDR3 has 14 amino acids. Germline V gene sequence: CDR1 DFQATT, CDR2 SNEGSKA (reference sequence). Trimming took 3 bases from V and 0 from J, leaving 12 bases between them.

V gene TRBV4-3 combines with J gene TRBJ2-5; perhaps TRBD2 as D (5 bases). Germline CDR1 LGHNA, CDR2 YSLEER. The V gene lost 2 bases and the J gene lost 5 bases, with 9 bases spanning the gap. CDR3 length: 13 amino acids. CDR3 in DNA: TGCGCCAGCAGCCAACCGGACTGCGAGACCCAGTACTTC. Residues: CASSQPDCETQYF.

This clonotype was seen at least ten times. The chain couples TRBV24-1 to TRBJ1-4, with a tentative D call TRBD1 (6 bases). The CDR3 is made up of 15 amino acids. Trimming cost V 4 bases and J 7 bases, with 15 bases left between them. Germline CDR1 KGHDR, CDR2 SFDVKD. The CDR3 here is CATSDAAGGGEKLFF. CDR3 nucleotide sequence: TGTGCCACCAGTGACGCCGCGGGGGGCGGTGAAAAACTGTTTTTT.

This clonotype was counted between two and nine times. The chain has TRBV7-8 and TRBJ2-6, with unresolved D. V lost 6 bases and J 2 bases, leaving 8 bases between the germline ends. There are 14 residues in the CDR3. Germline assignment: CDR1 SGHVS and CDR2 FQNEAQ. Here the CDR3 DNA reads TGTGCCAGCAGTTCCACGGCTGGGGCCAACGTCCTGACTTTC. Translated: CASSSTAGANVLTF.

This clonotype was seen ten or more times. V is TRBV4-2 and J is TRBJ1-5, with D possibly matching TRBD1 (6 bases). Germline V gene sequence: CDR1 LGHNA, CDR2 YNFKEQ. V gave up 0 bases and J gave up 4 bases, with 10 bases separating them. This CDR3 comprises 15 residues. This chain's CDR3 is CASSQEWQGNQPQHF. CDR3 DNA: TGTGCCAGCAGCCAAGAGTGGCAGGGGAATCAGCCCCAGCATTTT.

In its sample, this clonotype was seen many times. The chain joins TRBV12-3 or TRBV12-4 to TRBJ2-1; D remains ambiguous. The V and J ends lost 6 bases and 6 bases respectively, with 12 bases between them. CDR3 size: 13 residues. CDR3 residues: CASSSWIGNEQFF. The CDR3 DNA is TGTGCCAGCAGCTCGTGGATCGGCAATGAGCAGTTCTTC.

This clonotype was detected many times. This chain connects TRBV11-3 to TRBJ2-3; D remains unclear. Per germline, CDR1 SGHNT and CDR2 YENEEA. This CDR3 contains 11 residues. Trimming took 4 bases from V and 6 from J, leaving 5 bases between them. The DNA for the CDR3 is TGTGCCAGCAGCTCCCGGGATACGCAGTATTTT. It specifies CASSSRDTQYF.

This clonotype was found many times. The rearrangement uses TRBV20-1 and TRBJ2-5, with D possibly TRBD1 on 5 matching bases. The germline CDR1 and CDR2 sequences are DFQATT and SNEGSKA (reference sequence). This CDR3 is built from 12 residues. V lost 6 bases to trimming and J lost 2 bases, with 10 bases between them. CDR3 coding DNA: TGCAGTGCAATCAGGGCTCAAGAGACCCAGTACTTC. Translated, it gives CSAIRAQETQYF.

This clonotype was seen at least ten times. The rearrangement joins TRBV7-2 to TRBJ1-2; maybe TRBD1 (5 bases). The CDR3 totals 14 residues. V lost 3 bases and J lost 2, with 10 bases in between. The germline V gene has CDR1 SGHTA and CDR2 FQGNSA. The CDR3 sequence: CASSLLTGNYGYTF. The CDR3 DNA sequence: TGTGCCAGCAGCTTGCTCACAGGCAACTATGGCTACACCTTC. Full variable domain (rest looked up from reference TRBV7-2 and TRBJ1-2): GAGVSQSPSNKVTEKGKDVELRCDPISGHTALYWYRQSLGQGLEFLIYFQGNSAPDKSGLPSDRFSAERTGGSVSTLTIQRTQQEDSAVYLCASSLLTGNYGYTFGSGTRLTVV.